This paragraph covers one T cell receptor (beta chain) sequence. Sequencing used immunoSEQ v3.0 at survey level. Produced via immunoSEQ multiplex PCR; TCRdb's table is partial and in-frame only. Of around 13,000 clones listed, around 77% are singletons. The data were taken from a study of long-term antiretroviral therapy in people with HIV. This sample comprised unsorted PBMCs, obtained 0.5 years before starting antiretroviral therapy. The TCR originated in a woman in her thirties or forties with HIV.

Here the CDR3 reads CASMVGHSGANVLTF. The CDR3 nucleotides read TGTGCCAGTATGGTCGGACACTCCGGGGCCAACGTCCTGACTTTC. The V and J genes are TRBV19 and TRBJ2-6, with TRBD1 as a possible D gene (5 bases). Germline CDR1 reads LNHDA; CDR2 reads SQIVND (reference sequence). The CDR3 spans 15 residues. Between the trimmed V and J ends, which lost 7 bases and 4 bases, there was a span of 14 bases.